Listed here are 4 T cell receptor beta chains from one sample, sequenced in a study of cytomegalovirus exposure and HLA in healthy donors. The PCR had 60 Vbeta and 13 Jbeta primers. Using immunoSEQ multiplex PCR, the repertoire was profiled, and TCRdb retains in-frame clones only, with some absent. The profile shows 85,000 to 110,000 clones, 66% of them singletons. Input material: PBMCs. These receptors originate from a woman between 50 and 59 years old in good health and CMV-seronegative.

The rearrangement joins TRBV7-2 to TRBJ2-7, with TRBD1 matching over 9 bases. Germline assignment: CDR1 SGHTA and CDR2 FQGNSA. The CDR3 runs 14 residues. The J segment lost 6 bases and the V segment lost 4 bases, leaving 7 bases of the junction unmatched. The CDR3 nucleotides are TGTGCCAGCAGCTCAGGACAGGGGTGGGGCGAGCAGTACTTC. It translates to CASSSGQGWGEQYF.

The rearrangement links TRBV15 to TRBJ1-6, with TRBD1 matching over 8 bases. The CDR3 has 17 amino acids. V shed 0 bases, J shed 4 bases, and the junction held 5 bases outside the gene matches. CDR1 is LNHNV and CDR2 is YYDKDF in the germline V gene (reference sequence). Written as DNA, the CDR3 is TGTGCCACCAGCAGAGATAATACAGGGGGTTATAATTCACCCCTCCACTTT. It encodes CATSRDNTGGYNSPLHF. Full variable domain (missing parts from reference TRBV15 and TRBJ1-6): DAMVIQNPRYQVTQFGKPVTLSCSQTLNHNVMYWYQQKSSQAPKLLFHYYDKDFNNEADTPDNFQSRRPNTSFCFLDIRSPGLGDTAMYLCATSRDNTGGYNSPLHFGNGTRLTVT.

The rearrangement joins TRBV10-1 to TRBJ1-1; TRBD1 aligns across 8 bases. Germline values: CDR1 WNHNN, CDR2 SYGVQD (reference sequence). J was trimmed by 11 bases and V by 5 bases; bases with no gene match: 13. The CDR3 covers 14 residues. For the CDR3, the DNA is TGCGCCAGCAGTCCTATTCCCGGGACAGGAGATGCTTTCTTT. Translated, it gives CASSPIPGTGDAFF.

V is TRBV18 and J is TRBJ1-4; 9 nucleotides line up with TRBD1. The CDR3 is made up of 17 amino acids. The junction had 8 bases not matched to a gene; V was cut back by 4 bases and J by 2 bases. Germline V gene data show CDR1 as KGHSH and CDR2 as LQKENI. For the CDR3, the DNA is TGTGCCAGCTCACAACCACGGGGGACAGGGACTAATGAAAAACTGTTTTTT. Residues: CASSQPRGTGTNEKLFF.